Below are 8 T cell receptor beta chains sequenced from a single sample in a study of shared clonotypes between healthy human individuals. The method was immunoSEQ multiplex PCR; TCRdb's version includes in-frame clones alone and lacks a portion of them. The data show a few million clones, 93% seen once. Naive CD8 cells lacked CD45RO and underwent positive selection for CCR7, leaving out terminally differentiated effector memory CD45RA+ cells. Sequencing was performed on naive CD8+ T cells from PBMCs. The source is a man aged 18 to 35 in good health. Some clones in this sample may be carry-over from other donors' samples.

The rearrangement uses TRBV6-5 and TRBJ1-1; 7 bases align to TRBD1. CDR3 length: 13 residues. CDR1 is MNHEY, CDR2 SVGAGI, per germline. Trimming took 6 bases from V and 7 from J; bases not matched to a gene: 8. The CDR3 DNA follows: TGTGCCAGCAGACCGACAGGGCAACTTGAAGCTTTCTTT. It encodes CASRPTGQLEAFF.

The chain recombines TRBV5-1 with TRBJ2-7; TRBD2 agrees at 7 bases. This CDR3 comprises 15 residues. Trimming removed 0 bases from V and 0 bases from J; junction bases left unmatched: 3. Per germline, CDR1 SGHRS and CDR2 YFSETQ. CDR3 bases: TGCGCCAGCAGCTTGGTTCCTAGCGGCTCCTACGAGCAGTACTTC. This sequence encodes CASSLVPSGSYEQYF.

This chain links TRBV7-6 with TRBJ2-1, with 10 bases fitting TRBD1. Losses at the gene ends were 8 bases for V and 5 bases for J; bases not matched to a gene: 18. Germline CDR1 and CDR2: SGHVS and FNYEAQ. There are 18 residues in the CDR3. The CDR3 is CASAVVKTGTGVHNEQFF. In DNA, the CDR3 is TGTGCCAGCGCTGTTGTCAAAACCGGGACAGGGGTCCACAATGAGCAGTTCTTC. Complete variable domain (other parts from reference TRBV7-6 and TRBJ2-1): GAGVSQSPRYKVTKRGQDVALRCDPISGHVSLYWYRQALGQGPEFLTYFNYEAQQDKSGLPNDRFSAERPEGSISTLTIQRTEQRDSAMYRCASAVVKTGTGVHNEQFFGPGTRLTVL.

Only one count was recorded for this clone. Other DNA sequences within the sample encode an identical CDR3. The genes are TRBV28 and TRBJ1-2; no clear D. Germline V gene lookup returns CDR1 MDHEN and CDR2 SYDVKM. V was pared by 2 bases and J by 3 bases, with 10 bases between. The CDR3 consists of 14 residues. The CDR3 loop reads CASSLRSGYYGYTF. The CDR3 DNA reads as TGTGCCAGCAGTTTAAGGTCTGGATACTATGGCTACACCTTC.

The J gene is TRBJ1-3, the V gene TRBV10-3; D ambiguous. The CDR3 runs to 16 residues. V lost 1 base and J lost 0, with 10 bases in between. Germline V gene data show CDR1 as ENHRY and CDR2 as SYGVKD. CDR3 coding DNA: TGTGCCATCAGTGAGTGGGGTACAGACTCTGGAAACACCATATATTTT. Protein: CAISEWGTDSGNTIYF.

This chain joins TRBV9 and TRBJ1-1; tentatively, D is TRBD1 (6 bases). Germline V gene lookup returns CDR1 SGDLS and CDR2 YYNGEE. There are 17 residues in the CDR3. Trimming pared 0 bases from V and 0 bases from J, leaving 15 bases between. The CDR3 protein is CASSVEAPTGMNTEAFF. The CDR3 DNA sequence: TGTGCCAGCAGCGTAGAAGCCCCTACAGGGATGAACACTGAAGCTTTCTTT.

Comment on this clone: Different DNA sequences within this sample yield the same CDR3. This sequence joins TRBV28 and TRBJ1-1; TRBD1 aligns across 8 bases. This CDR3 comprises 14 residues. The trim removed 3 bases at V and 5 bases at J, leaving 5 bases unmatched. Germline V gene data show CDR1 as MDHEN and CDR2 as SYDVKM. CDR3 bases: TGTGCCAGCAGTTTGCACAGGGGGGGGACTGAAGCTTTCTTT. Its translation is CASSLHRGGTEAFF.

The CDR3 is CASSQKRDRGLYYEQYF. The CDR3 DNA reads as TGTGCCAGCAGCCAAAAGAGGGACAGGGGGCTTTATTACGAGCAGTACTTC. The rearrangement uses TRBV21-1 and TRBJ2-7; TRBD1 is the table's D call, not checked against the DNA. TRBV21-1 is assigned pseudogene status. The CDR3 has 17 residues.